This entry features one T cell receptor (beta chain) sequence. What it binds is not known. Germline CDR1 is SEHNR and CDR2 is FQNEAQ (reference sequence). The CDR3 has 16 residues. Trimming pared 3 bases from V and 5 bases from J, leaving 20 bases between. The sample is drawn from a study of OX40 agonist ivuxolimab in advanced cancers. Study overall: Administration of intravenous ivuxolimab to patients occurred every 2 weeks at 0.01 to 10 mg/kg. Each dose-escalation patient presented with hepatocellular carcinoma, melanoma, renal cell or head and neck cancer.

General study points: Expanded clones were, on average, more numerous in CD8+ T cells than in CD4+.

TCRdb's table, derived via immunoSEQ multiplex PCR, lists solely in-frame clones and lacks some. The table lists some 69,000 clones, 89% of them singletons. People who had autoimmune disease history or systemic immunosuppression were excluded. The source was CD4+ or CD8+ T cells sorted from blood, collected in a trial of the OX40 agonist ivuxolimab. The V and J genes are TRBV7-9 and TRBJ2-7; D is unresolved. The receptor's source is an adult with an advanced solid tumor such as melanoma, head and neck, liver or kidney cancer. In DNA form, the CDR3 reads TGTGCCAGCAGCTTGGGTCTGGACCCGGCGGTAGACGAGCAGTACTTC. This gives the protein CASSLGLDPAVDEQYF.